The 9 T cell receptor beta chains in this list originate from one sample, sequenced in a study of CD8+CD57+ T cells in acquired aplastic anemia listed by TCRdb under 2018. Expansion of CD8+CD57+ cells had been shown by flow cytometry in the patients chosen for sequencing. Data came from an Illumina HiSeq 2000. TCR beta VDJ combination and CDR3 sequence profiling used genomic DNA as the template. The raw public data were reprocessed by TCRdb itself: fastp quality trimming at Q25, MiXCR clonotype calling, in-frame beta chains only. CDR3 protein sequences are deduplicated, and each keeps its most common genes and DNA. The sample has about half a million distinct CDR3 sequences on record, approximately 32% of them singletons. Of the sample, 0.75% to 0.95% falls within the top ten clones. The sequenced sample consisted of sorted CD4+, CD8+, or CD8+CD57+ T cells (not recorded which) from PBMCs. Receptor source: a human donor with aplastic anemia.

The CDR3 loop is CASSTVDSNQPQHF. The CDR3 DNA reads TGTGCCAGTAGTACCGTCGATAGCAATCAGCCCCAGCATTTT. The chain employs TRBV19 and TRBJ1-5; no clear D gene. This CDR3 has 14 amino acids. V gave up 4 bases and J gave up 0 bases, with 7 bases separating them. CDR1 and CDR2 from the germline V gene are LNHDA and SQIVND (reference sequence). The complete variable domain, with remaining parts taken from reference TRBV19 and TRBJ1-5, reads DGGITQSPKYLFRKEGQNVTLSCEQNLNHDAMYWYRQDPGQGLRLIYYSQIVNDFQKGDIAEGYSVSREKKESFPLTVTSAQKNPTAFYLCASSTVDSNQPQHFGDGTRLSIL.

This clonotype was recorded only once. At one end, the junction sequence differs from germline, possibly due to a read error. V gene TRBV10-1 combines with J gene TRBJ1-2; D is ambiguous. The CDR3 totals 14 residues. Looked up from germline, CDR1 is WNHNN and CDR2 is SYGVQD (reference sequence). The DNA for the CDR3 is TGCGCCAGCAGTGAAGGGTGGACGTACTATGGCCACACCTTC. This translates into CASSEGWTYYGHTF.

This clonotype showed up many times. The chain employs TRBV2 and TRBJ2-7; maybe TRBD1 (6 bases). CDR1 is SNHLY, CDR2 FYNNEI, per germline. The CDR3 length is 14 residues. Trimming took 8 bases from V and 3 from J, leaving 17 bases between them. The CDR3 coding sequence is TGTGCCAGCCGGGGTGGACAGTACCTCTACGAGCAGTACTTC. It translates to CASRGGQYLYEQYF. The variable domain in full, completed from reference TRBV2 and TRBJ2-7, reads EPEVTQTPSHQVTQMGQEVILRCVPISNHLYFYWYRQILGQKVEFLVSFYNNEISEKSEIFDDQFSVERPDGSNFTLKIRSTKLEDSAMYFCASRGGQYLYEQYFGPGTRLTVT.

In regard to this clonotype: This may come from a read error, since a much larger clone is one base off. The chain couples TRBV19 to TRBJ2-5, with 7 bases matching TRBD2. The J segment lost 2 bases and the V segment lost 5 bases, leaving 8 bases of the junction unmatched. The germline CDR1 and CDR2 sequences are LNHDA and SQIVND (reference sequence). This CDR3 comprises 15 residues. CDR3 in DNA: TGTGCCAGTAGTGTTCTCCCAGCGGGACAAGAGACCCAGTACTTC. The encoded protein is CASSVLPAGQETQYF.

With respect to this clonotype: The missing conserved phenylalanine or tryptophan at the end of this CDR3 makes a read error likely. The chain has TRBV10-3 and TRBJ2-7, with 11 bases lining up with TRBD1. Germline values: CDR1 ENHRY, CDR2 SYGVKD. CDR3 length equals 15 residues. CDR3 in amino acids: CASSDPGQGVGEQYL. In DNA, the CDR3 is TGTGCCAGCAGTGACCCGGGACAGGGGGTTGGCGAGCAGTACCTC.

This rearrangement joins TRBV6-5 to TRBJ2-7, with 7 bases fitting TRBD1. The CDR3 loop spans 14 amino acids. CDR1 is MNHEY and CDR2 is SVGAGI in the germline V gene. The V and J ends lost 2 bases and 0 bases, in that order; junction bases with no gene match: 1. This CDR3 is CASSYRDSSYEQYF. The CDR3 coding sequence is TGTGCCAGCAGTTACCGGGACAGCTCCTACGAGCAGTACTTC.

This clonotype was seen more than once but under ten times. This rearrangement joins TRBV14 to TRBJ2-1; the D is unclear. Trimming stripped 5 bases from V and 8 bases from J, with 16 bases between. The CDR3 consists of 14 residues. CDR1 is SGHDN, CDR2 FVKESK, per germline. The CDR3 DNA follows: TGTGCCAGCAGCTACCTGTCCAGTATCTATGAGCAGTTCTTC. Translated, it gives CASSYLSSIYEQFF.

This clonotype was seen repeatedly, ten times or more. The rearrangement links TRBV20-1 to TRBJ2-5; TRBD2 matches 7 bases. Looked up from germline, CDR1 is DFQATT and CDR2 is SNEGSKA (reference sequence). This CDR3 is 14 amino acids long. V was pared by 6 bases and J by 5 bases, with 12 bases of the junction left unmatched. Here the CDR3 DNA reads TGCAGTGCCACGCTGGGGACCGGGGGGGAGACCCAGTACTTC. It translates to CSATLGTGGETQYF.

In this sample, this clonotype turned up many times. This chain joins TRBV20-1 and TRBJ1-6; D call uncertain. V shed 3 bases and J shed 7 bases, with 10 bases lying between them. The germline gives CDR1 DFQATT, CDR2 SNEGSKA (reference sequence). The CDR3 loop spans 13 amino acids. The DNA of the CDR3 is TGCAGTGCTAGTAAGGCTGCAAATTCACCCCTCCACTTT. Protein sequence: CSASKAANSPLHF.